These 29 T cell receptor beta chains share one sample of origin, sequenced in a study of sequential checkpoint blockade in melanoma. The method was immunoSEQ multiplex PCR; TCRdb's version includes in-frame clones alone and lacks a portion of them. The data hold some 10,000 clones, with roughly 81% observed a single time. Treatment noted: randomized to nivolumab then ipilimumab (arm A) or the reverse (arm B). The material was CD8+ T cells sorted from blood (inferred from file names), obtained from a patient given nivolumab and ipilimumab in sequence. Source of these receptors: a human donor with melanoma.

The V call is TRBV2, the J call TRBJ2-5, with D possibly being TRBD2 (6 bases). The V end lost 6 bases, the J end lost 0 bases, and 17 bases lay between the germline ends. The germline gives CDR1 SNHLY, CDR2 FYNNEI. The length of the CDR3 is 16 residues. This CDR3 is CASRELEAGNQETQYF. CDR3 DNA: TGTGCCAGCAGGGAACTAGAGGCGGGGAACCAAGAGACCCAGTACTTC.

For the CDR3, the DNA is TGTGCCAGCAGCCTAGATCCGGGATCGAGGGAGCAGTACTTC. Protein product: CASSLDPGSREQYF. V is TRBV5-6 and J is TRBJ2-7, with D tentatively TRBD2 (5 bases). Germline loops: CDR1 SGHDT, CDR2 YYEEEE. There are 14 residues in the CDR3. Trimming removed 4 bases at V and 7 bases at J, with 18 bases between. Together with reference TRBV5-6 and TRBJ2-7, the CDR3 gives the full variable domain: DAGVTQSPTHLIKTRGQQVTLRCSPKSGHDTVSWYQQALGQGPQFIFQYYEEEERQRGNFPDRFSGHQFPNYSSELNVNALLLGDSALYLCASSLDPGSREQYFGPGTRLTVT.

On this clone: One end of the junction fails to match germline, which may point to a read error. The same CDR3 is also encoded by other DNA sequences in this sample. CDR3 nucleotide sequence: TGTGCCAGCAGCTTAGATTACCGGGACAGGTTTAATTCCCCCCTCCACTTT. Its translation is CASSLDYRDRFNSPLHF. The chain joins TRBV7-9 to TRBJ1-6; 8 positions match TRBD1. Germline V lookup: CDR1 SEHNR, CDR2 FQNEAQ (reference sequence). This CDR3 has 17 residues.

The genes are TRBV7-8 and TRBJ1-1; TRBD1 agrees at 9 bases. Germline trimming cut 5 bases from V and 4 bases from J; bases unmatched to any gene: 5. This CDR3 contains 14 residues. Germline assignment: CDR1 SGHVS and CDR2 FQNEAQ. CDR3 nucleotides: TGTGCCAGCAGCGAGGACAGGGGATTCACTGAAGCTTTCTTT. It is translated as CASSEDRGFTEAFF.

This clone was picked up a small number of times. The chain employs TRBV12-2 and TRBJ2-6; the DNA was not compared with TRBD2, the D call given in the table. TRBV12-2 is shown as a pseudogene. The CDR3 sequence is 19 residues long. The CDR3 nucleotides are TGTGCAAGTCGCTATGTGCGGACTTCCACACAAAGTCGGGCCAACGTCCTGACTTTC. Encoded protein: CASRYVRTSTQSRANVLTF.

The rearrangement uses TRBV18 and TRBJ1-1; D is unclear. In germline, CDR1 is KGHSH, CDR2 LQKENI. The CDR3 sequence is 17 residues long. Trimming removed 4 bases at V and 4 bases at J, with 22 bases between. The DNA of the CDR3 is TGTGCCAGCTCACTTAGTACTCAGTCGAGACGAGGCACTGAAGCTTTCTTT. Translated, it gives CASSLSTQSRRGTEAFF.

J is TRBJ2-3 and V is TRBV7-9; D gene unclear. The CDR3 runs 15 residues. V lost 2 bases to trimming and J lost 0 bases, with 9 bases between them. Germline CDR1 reads SEHNR; CDR2 reads FQNEAQ (reference sequence). The chain's CDR3 is CASSLSVTSTDTQYF. CDR3 nucleotide sequence: TGTGCCAGCAGCTTATCGGTTACTAGCACAGATACGCAGTATTTT.

The chain links TRBV11-3 to TRBJ2-7; D may be TRBD1 (6 bases). V lost 1 base to trimming and J lost 9 bases, with 10 bases between them. This CDR3 comprises 12 residues. Germline CDR1 reads SGHNT; CDR2 reads YENEEA. DNA of the CDR3: TGTGCCAGCAGCTTAGGGGACACCGCGCAGTACTTC. This gives the protein CASSLGDTAQYF. The full variable domain, its missing parts supplied by reference TRBV11-3 and TRBJ2-7, is EAGVVQSPRYKIIEKKQPVAFWCNPISGHNTLYWYLQNLGQGPELLIRYENEEAVDDSQLPKDRFSAERLKGVDSTLKIQPAELGDSAVYLCASSLGDTAQYFGPGTRLTVT.

This clone came up a few times. The gene calls are TRBV19 and TRBJ2-5; 8 bases are shared with TRBD1. Germline V gene data show CDR1 as LNHDA and CDR2 as SQIVND (reference sequence). The CDR3 totals 14 residues. After removal of 6 bases from V and 4 bases from J, the junction contained 7 bases not matched to a gene. The CDR3, as DNA: TGTGCCAGTAGCCAGACAGGGGTGGCAGAGACCCAGTACTTC. This translates into CASSQTGVAETQYF.

The chain carries TRBV11-2 and TRBJ2-1; 9 bases map to TRBD2. The CDR3 is 18 residues long. The V gene end was trimmed by 1 base and the J gene end by 0 bases; junction bases not matched to a gene: 7. The germline CDR1 and CDR2 sequences are SGHAT and FQNNGV. As DNA, the CDR3 is TGTGCCAGCAGCTTAGTTTTTGGTAGCGGGGGCTCCTACAATGAGCAGTTCTTC. This sequence encodes CASSLVFGSGGSYNEQFF.

This rearrangement joins TRBV27 to TRBJ2-4; D perhaps matches TRBD2 (6 bases). The length of the CDR3 is 13 residues. With 6 bases removed from V and 3 bases from J, the gap between germline ends came to 9 bases. Germline CDR1 and CDR2: MNHEY and SMNVEV (reference sequence). This CDR3 reads CASRDYIKNIQYF. The CDR3 coding sequence is TGTGCCAGCAGGGACTATATCAAAAACATTCAGTACTTC.

The genes are TRBV6-1 and TRBJ2-4; D uncertain. Germline V CDR1 and CDR2: MNHNS, SASEGT. The CDR3 consists of 15 residues. Trimming took off 10 bases at V and 0 bases at J, with 16 bases between the two ends. CDR3 sequence reads: CATTGSYVAKNIQYF. The CDR3 DNA follows: TGTGCCACAACCGGTTCCTACGTAGCCAAAAACATTCAGTACTTC.

This rearrangement joins TRBV4-1 to TRBJ2-7; possible D gene TRBD1, 6 bases. Germline lookup yields CDR1 MGHRA and CDR2 YSYEKL. This CDR3 is 14 amino acids long. V was clipped by 3 bases and J by 3 bases, with 12 bases between them. CDR3 DNA: TGCGCCAGCAGCCATCCAGGGGAAAACTACGAGCAGTACTTC. This translates into CASSHPGENYEQYF.

In its sample, this clone is large. This chain uses TRBV6-6 with TRBJ2-7; TRBD1 aligns across 11 bases. Germline loops: CDR1 MNHNY, CDR2 SVGAGI (reference sequence). The CDR3 runs 13 residues. The J segment lost 7 bases and the V segment lost 6 bases, leaving 5 bases of the junction unmatched. In DNA form, the CDR3 reads TGTGCCAGCAGGGACAGGGGGCATCTAGAGCAGTACTTC. Encoded protein: CASRDRGHLEQYF.

The genes are TRBV30 and TRBJ2-7; a weak D match, TRBD1 (6 bases). V was clipped by 4 bases and J by 1 base, with 8 bases between them. The germline CDR1 and CDR2 sequences are GTSNPN and SVGIG (reference sequence). The CDR3 has 12 residues. CDR3 sequence (DNA): TGTGCCTGGACAGGGGAATCCTACGAGCAGTACTTC. Translated: CAWTGESYEQYF.

The chain is built from TRBV2 and TRBJ2-5; no reliable D call. The J call is in doubt because the DNA end fits TRBJ2-7 better. CDR1 is SNHLY, CDR2 FYNNEI, per germline. This CDR3 spans 12 amino acids. The CDR3 region has the DNA TGTGCCAGCAGTGAACGCTTCTACGAGCAGTACTTC. It specifies CASSERFYEQYF.

In its sample, this clone was seen a few times. This rearrangement joins TRBV19 to TRBJ1-5, with 9 bases lining up with TRBD1. With 6 bases clipped from V and 5 bases from J, the junction kept 5 bases outside the gene matches. The CDR3 consists of 14 residues. The germline V gene encodes CDR1 LNHDA and CDR2 SQIVND (reference sequence). This CDR3 is CASREQGAYQPQHF. Written as DNA, the CDR3 is TGTGCCAGTAGGGAACAGGGGGCCTATCAGCCCCAGCATTTT.

This chain uses TRBV30 with TRBJ2-7; D unresolved. Germline assignment: CDR1 GTSNPN and CDR2 SVGIG (reference sequence). The CDR3 runs to 11 residues. Trimming cost V 5 bases and J 1 base, with 6 bases left between them. DNA for the CDR3: TGTGCCTGGGAGTCGTCCTACGAGCAGTACTTC. Amino acids: CAWESSYEQYF.

This clone was detected only a few times. This sequence joins TRBV5-6 and TRBJ2-1; 8 bases align to TRBD2. Unmatched junction bases numbered 6, after V lost 4 bases and J lost 9 bases. This CDR3 has 13 amino acids. CDR1 and CDR2 (germline): SGHDT, YYEEEE. CDR3 region: CASSLGGVAEQFF. CDR3 nucleotides: TGTGCCAGCAGCCTCGGGGGGGTGGCTGAGCAGTTCTTC.

This chain uses TRBV27 with TRBJ2-1, with D maybe TRBD2 (6 bases). This CDR3 is 13 amino acids long. Germline assignment: CDR1 MNHEY and CDR2 SMNVEV (reference sequence). The V end was cut by 2 bases, the J end by 6 bases, with 8 bases between. The CDR3 bases are TGTGCCAGCAGTTTAGGAGGGCCCAATGAGCAGTTCTTC. Amino acids: CASSLGGPNEQFF.

The chain recombines TRBV9 with TRBJ2-3, with D possibly being TRBD1 (5 bases). Trimming left V 0 bases short and J 0 bases short, with 8 bases between. The CDR3 has 15 residues. Germline V gene lookup returns CDR1 SGDLS and CDR2 YYNGEE. In nucleotides, the CDR3 is TGTGCCAGCAGCGTAGGCGACAGAAGCACAGATACGCAGTATTTT. Translating it yields CASSVGDRSTDTQYF.

A few counts support this clone. CDR3 sequence: CASSSDRGQPQHF. The CDR3 region has the DNA TGTGCCAGCAGCTCCGACAGGGGTCAGCCCCAGCATTTT. V gene TRBV7-2 combines with J gene TRBJ1-5; 8 nucleotides agree with TRBD1. J gave up 6 bases and V 4 bases, and 2 bases lay outside the gene matches. The CDR3 is made up of 13 amino acids. CDR1 SGHTA and CDR2 FQGNSA come from the germline V gene.

In this sample, this clone turned up once. The chain joins TRBV30 to TRBJ2-2; D might be TRBD1 (6 bases). The germline V and J ends were trimmed by 4 bases and 3 bases, with 18 bases remaining between them. Germline CDR1 and CDR2: GTSNPN and SVGIG (reference sequence). The CDR3 is 16 amino acids. As DNA, the CDR3 is TGTGCCTGGATAGAATACGACAGGTCGTACACCGGGGAGCTGTTTTTT. It translates to CAWIEYDRSYTGELFF.

V usage is TRBV7-9 and J usage is TRBJ1-2; D is ambiguous. CDR3 length equals 15 residues. CDR1 is SEHNR and CDR2 is FQNEAQ in the germline V gene (reference sequence). Trimming removed 1 base from V and 0 bases from J, with 9 bases in between. This chain's CDR3 is CASSLGVKSNYGYTF. The DNA for the CDR3 is TGTGCCAGCAGCTTAGGAGTCAAGTCTAACTATGGCTACACCTTC.

This clone was detected a few times. The DNA of the CDR3 is TGTGCCACCAGCGGAACCCTCCGGGGTTCCGGGGAGCTGTTTTTT. This translates into CATSGTLRGSGELFF. The chain links TRBV15 to TRBJ2-2; a weak D match, TRBD2 (5 bases). CDR1 is LNHNV, CDR2 YYDKDF, per germline (reference sequence). The CDR3 is made up of 15 amino acids. Trimming took off 5 bases at V and 6 bases at J, with 16 bases between the two ends.

The table lists this clone with a count of one. CDR3 bases: TGTGCCAGCAGCGAACTAAGAGGGACTCCAGGCGAGACCCAGTACTTC. This translates into CASSELRGTPGETQYF. The chain couples TRBV7-6 to TRBJ2-5, with D possibly being TRBD2 (6 bases). Trimming took off 5 bases at V and 5 bases at J, with 21 bases between the two ends. Germline lookup yields CDR1 SGHVS and CDR2 FNYEAQ. The CDR3 is 16 residues long.

Only one count was recorded for this clone. V and J are TRBV5-4 and TRBJ2-1; D is ambiguous. V lost 2 bases, J lost 5 bases, and 2 bases lay in between. Per the germline V gene, CDR1 is SGHNT and CDR2 is YYREEE (reference sequence). The CDR3 has 11 amino acids. CDR3: CASSFNNEQFF. CDR3 DNA: TGTGCCAGCAGCTTCAACAATGAGCAGTTCTTC.

The chain joins TRBV11-2 to TRBJ1-2; D is ambiguous. Trimming removed 1 base at V and 4 bases at J, with 7 bases between. Germline V lookup: CDR1 SGHAT, CDR2 FQNNGV. The CDR3 spans 13 residues. The DNA for the CDR3 is TGTGCCAGCAGCTTAGGGGCTTCCTATGGCTACACCTTC. Residues: CASSLGASYGYTF.

V and J are TRBV29-1 and TRBJ2-2, with D perhaps matching TRBD1 (6 bases). There are 14 residues in the CDR3. Between the trimmed V and J ends, which lost 3 bases and 1 base, there was a span of 9 bases. Germline V gene sequence: CDR1 SQVTM, CDR2 ANQGSEA. The CDR3 nucleotides are TGCAGCGTTGATGAACAGGGGAACACCGGGGAGCTGTTTTTT. Translation gives CSVDEQGNTGELFF.